The T cell receptor beta chain described here comes from a study of blood T cell repertoires in COVID-19. About the research overall: Donors in the United States, Italy and Spain gave samples during acute or convalescent COVID-19. T cells, B-cell-depleted T cells, or PBMCs provided the cDNA or gDNA that served as material.

During active infection, Seattle patients enrolled and were then monitored through disease. In the authors' workflow: Amplification of reference gene primers provided the estimated nucleated cell counts. TCRdb's copy holds only in-frame clones and misses some; the assay was immunoSEQ multiplex PCR. V and J calls and clone size are as listed in that table; D and trimming were resolved from the DNA. The sample has a few hundred thousand clones, approximately 90% seen once. The J segment lost 2 bases and the V segment lost 6 bases, leaving 13 bases of the junction unmatched. Germline-derived CDR1 and CDR2 are SEHNR and FQNEAQ (reference sequence). The CDR3 loop spans 17 amino acids.

V and J are TRBV7-9 and TRBJ1-1; TRBD1 matches at 9 bases. What was sequenced was peripheral blood. This clonotype was sampled from a woman between 25 and 40 years old with COVID-19, enrolled during active disease. The CDR3 sequence is CASRSGRQGERNTEAFF. CDR3 DNA sequence: TGTGCCAGCAGGTCGGGGCGACAGGGGGAAAGAAACACTGAAGCTTTCTTT.